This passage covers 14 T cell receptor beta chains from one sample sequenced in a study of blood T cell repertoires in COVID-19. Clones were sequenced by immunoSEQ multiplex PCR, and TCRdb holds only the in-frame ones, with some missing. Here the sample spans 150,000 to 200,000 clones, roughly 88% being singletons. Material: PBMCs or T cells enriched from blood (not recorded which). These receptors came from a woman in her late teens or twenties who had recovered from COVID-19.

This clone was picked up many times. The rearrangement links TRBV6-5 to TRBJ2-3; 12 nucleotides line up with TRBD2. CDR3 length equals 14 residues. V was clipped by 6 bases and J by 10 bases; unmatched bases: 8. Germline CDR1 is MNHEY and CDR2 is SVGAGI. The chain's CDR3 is CASRVLAGGFAQYF. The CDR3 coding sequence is TGTGCCAGCAGAGTACTAGCGGGGGGATTTGCGCAGTATTTT.

As DNA, the CDR3 is TGCGCCAGCAGCTTGGGCCCAAGGACTGCAACTAATGAAAAACTGTTTTTT. It is translated as CASSLGPRTATNEKLFF. The rearrangement joins TRBV5-1 to TRBJ1-4; D ambiguous. CDR3 length equals 17 residues. The V end was cut by 0 bases, the J end by 0 bases, with 12 bases between. Germline assignment: CDR1 SGHRS and CDR2 YFSETQ.

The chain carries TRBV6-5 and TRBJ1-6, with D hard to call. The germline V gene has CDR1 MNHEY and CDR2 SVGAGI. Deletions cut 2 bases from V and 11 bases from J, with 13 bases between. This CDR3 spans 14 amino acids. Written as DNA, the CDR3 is TGTGCCAGCAGTTACCTGCGGGGAAAGGCACCCCTCCACTTT. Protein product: CASSYLRGKAPLHF.

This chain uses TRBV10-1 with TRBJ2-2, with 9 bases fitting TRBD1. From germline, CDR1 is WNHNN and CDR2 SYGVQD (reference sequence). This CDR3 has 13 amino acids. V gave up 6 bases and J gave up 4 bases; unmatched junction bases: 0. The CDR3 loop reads CASRDRGTGELFF. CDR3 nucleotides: TGCGCCAGCAGGGACAGGGGCACCGGGGAGCTGTTTTTT.

In DNA form, the CDR3 reads TGTGCCAGCAGTTTCGGGACAGGGGGTTACTACGAGCAGTACTTC. Translated: CASSFGTGGYYEQYF. The chain has TRBV28 and TRBJ2-7, with 11 bases matching TRBD1. CDR1 and CDR2 from the germline V gene are MDHEN and SYDVKM. This CDR3 has 15 amino acids. Trimming at V came to 3 bases and at J to 3 bases, leaving 4 bases not matched to a gene.

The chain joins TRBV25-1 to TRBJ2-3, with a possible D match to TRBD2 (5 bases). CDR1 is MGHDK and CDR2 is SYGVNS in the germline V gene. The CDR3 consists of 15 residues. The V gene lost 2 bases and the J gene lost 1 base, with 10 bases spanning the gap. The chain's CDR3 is CASSEGVGGTDTQYF. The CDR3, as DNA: TGTGCCAGCAGTGAAGGCGTGGGAGGCACAGATACGCAGTATTTT.

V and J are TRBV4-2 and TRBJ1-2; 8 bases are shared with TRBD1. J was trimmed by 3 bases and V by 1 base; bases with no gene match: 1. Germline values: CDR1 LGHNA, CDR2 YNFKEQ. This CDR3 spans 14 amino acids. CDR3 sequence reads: CASSQGQGYYGYTF. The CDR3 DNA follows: TGTGCCAGCAGCCAAGGACAGGGGTACTATGGCTACACCTTC.

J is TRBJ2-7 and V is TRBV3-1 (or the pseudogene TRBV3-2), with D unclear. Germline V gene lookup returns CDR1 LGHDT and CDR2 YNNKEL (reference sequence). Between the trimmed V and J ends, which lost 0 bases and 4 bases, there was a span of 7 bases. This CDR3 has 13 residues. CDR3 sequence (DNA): TGTGCCAGCAGCCAAGATCCACTTTACGAGCAGTACTTC. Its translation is CASSQDPLYEQYF.

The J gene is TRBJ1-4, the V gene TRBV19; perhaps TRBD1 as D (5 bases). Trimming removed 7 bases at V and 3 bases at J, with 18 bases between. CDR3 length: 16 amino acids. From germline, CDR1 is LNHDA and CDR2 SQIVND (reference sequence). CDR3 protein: CASTMAQGRANEKLFF. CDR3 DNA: TGTGCCAGTACCATGGCCCAGGGTAGAGCTAATGAAAAACTGTTTTTT.

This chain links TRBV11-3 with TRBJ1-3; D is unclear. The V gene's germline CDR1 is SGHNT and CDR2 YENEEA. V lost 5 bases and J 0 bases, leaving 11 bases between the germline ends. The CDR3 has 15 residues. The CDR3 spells CASSEDPTSGNTIYF. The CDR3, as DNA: TGTGCCAGCAGCGAGGATCCAACCTCTGGAAACACCATATATTTT.

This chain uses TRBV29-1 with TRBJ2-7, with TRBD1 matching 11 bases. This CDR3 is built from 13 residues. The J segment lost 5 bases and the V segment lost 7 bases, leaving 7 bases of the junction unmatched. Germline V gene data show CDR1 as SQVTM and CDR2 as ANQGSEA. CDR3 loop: CSANGQGADEQYF. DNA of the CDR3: TGCAGCGCTAACGGACAGGGGGCGGACGAGCAGTACTTC.

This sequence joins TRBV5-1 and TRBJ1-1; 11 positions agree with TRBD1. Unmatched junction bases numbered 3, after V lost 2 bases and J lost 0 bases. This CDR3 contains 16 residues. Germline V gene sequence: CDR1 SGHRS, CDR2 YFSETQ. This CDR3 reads CASSFGQGAMNTEAFF. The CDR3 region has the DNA TGCGCCAGCAGCTTTGGACAGGGGGCGATGAACACTGAAGCTTTCTTT.

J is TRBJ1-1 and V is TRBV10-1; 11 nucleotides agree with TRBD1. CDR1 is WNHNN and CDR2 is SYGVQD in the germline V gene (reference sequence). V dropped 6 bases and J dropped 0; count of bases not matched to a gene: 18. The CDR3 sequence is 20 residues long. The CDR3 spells CASRRLGEDRGLKMNTEAFF. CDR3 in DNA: TGCGCCAGCAGGAGGTTAGGGGAGGACAGGGGGCTCAAGATGAACACTGAAGCTTTCTTT.

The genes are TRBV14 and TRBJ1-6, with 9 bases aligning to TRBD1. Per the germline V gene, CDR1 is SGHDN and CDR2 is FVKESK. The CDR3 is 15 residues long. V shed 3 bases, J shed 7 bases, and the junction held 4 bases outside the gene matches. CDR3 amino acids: CASSHGTGLNSPLHF. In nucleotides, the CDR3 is TGTGCCAGCAGCCACGGGACAGGGCTCAATTCACCCCTCCACTTT.